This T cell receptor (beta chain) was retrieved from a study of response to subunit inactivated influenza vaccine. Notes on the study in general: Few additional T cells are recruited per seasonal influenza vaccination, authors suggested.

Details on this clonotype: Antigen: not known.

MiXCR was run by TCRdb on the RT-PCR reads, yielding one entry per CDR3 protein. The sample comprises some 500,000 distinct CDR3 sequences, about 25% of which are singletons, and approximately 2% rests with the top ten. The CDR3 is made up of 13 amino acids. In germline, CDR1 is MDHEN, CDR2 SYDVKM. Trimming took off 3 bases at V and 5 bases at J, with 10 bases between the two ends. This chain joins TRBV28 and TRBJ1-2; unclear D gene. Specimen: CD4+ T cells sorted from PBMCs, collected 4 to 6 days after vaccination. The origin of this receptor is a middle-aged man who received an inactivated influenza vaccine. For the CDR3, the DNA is TGTGCCAGCAGTTTGCCGGCTAGATATGGCTACACCTTC. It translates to CASSLPARYGYTF.